This T cell receptor beta chain derives from a study of blood T cell repertoires in COVID-19 (dated by TCRdb to the early 2020s). For context, the study as a whole: Samples covering the acute and convalescent phases of COVID-19 were provided by collaborators in the United States, Italy and Spain. The material from the prospective study consisted of cDNA or gDNA derived from T cells, B-cell-depleted T cells, or PBMCs. The dataset comprised deeply sampled blood TCRbeta repertoires from subjects exposed to, actively infected with, or recovered from COVID-19. The repertoires were made available in a free public database intended to serve as a resource for research on the immune response to SARS-CoV-2. The samples were drawn from the first 160 participants of the ongoing ImmuneRACE study and from under 1,500 subjects provided by 6 global collaborators. Sample metadata almost always included a de-identified subject ID, COVID-19 status, age in years and sex. HLA class I and class II types, where available, came from metadata supplied by the sample provider rather than from assay-based typing.

The immunoSEQ Assay, a bias-controlled multiplex PCR, was used to amplify TCRbeta CDR3 regions from genomic DNA. The published analysis was carried out like this. The number of nucleated cells in each sample was estimated by amplification of reference gene primers within the assay. To quantify the absolute abundance of each unique TCRbeta CDR3 rearrangement, sequence reads were collapsed and filtered. For each sample, productive Simpson clonality was calculated as the square root of Simpson's diversity index across productive rearrangements. The immuneACCESS repertoire file appears here via TCRdb, limited to in-frame rearrangements. These files lack a portion of the clones; in checked studies, under half of the deficit traces to unresolved V genes, and the cause of the others is not known. D and trimming were read from the DNA, whereas the V and J calls and clone size are those reported in that table. Here the sample has about 320,000 clones; nearly 90% occur a single time. 11% of the sample lies in the top ten.

Study-wide conclusions, independent of this receptor: The quantity of clinical and demographic metadata differed by source and by participant and was supplied without curation.

With regard to this clone: No cognate antigen has been identified for it. Qualities for individual bases were not recorded, and no much larger clone is one base off.

For CDR1 and CDR2, the germline V gene (reference sequence) lists MNHEY and SMNVEV. Counted from cysteine to phenylalanine, this CDR3 has 14 amino acids. Just the 42-base CDR3 DNA is kept, in frame starting at base 1. The germline ends are 9 bases apart after V is trimmed by 2 bases and J by 1 base. At one collaborating source in Seattle, patients were enrolled during active infection and were followed longitudinally through the course of disease. Each collaborating institution followed its own protocols to collect whole blood in K2EDTA tubes. For TCRbeta analysis, collaborators shipped samples as frozen whole blood, isolated PBMCs, or DNA extracted from either of those sample types.

The specimen was peripheral blood. The rearrangement combines TRBV27 with TRBJ2-7, and the D gene may be TRBD2, 6 bases matching. The TCR was taken from a woman in her twenties or thirties with COVID-19, enrolled during active disease. The nucleotide sequence reads as follows: TGTGCCAGCAGTTTAGGAGGGCCTTCCTACGAGCAGTACTTC. Its product reads: CASSLGGPSYEQYF.